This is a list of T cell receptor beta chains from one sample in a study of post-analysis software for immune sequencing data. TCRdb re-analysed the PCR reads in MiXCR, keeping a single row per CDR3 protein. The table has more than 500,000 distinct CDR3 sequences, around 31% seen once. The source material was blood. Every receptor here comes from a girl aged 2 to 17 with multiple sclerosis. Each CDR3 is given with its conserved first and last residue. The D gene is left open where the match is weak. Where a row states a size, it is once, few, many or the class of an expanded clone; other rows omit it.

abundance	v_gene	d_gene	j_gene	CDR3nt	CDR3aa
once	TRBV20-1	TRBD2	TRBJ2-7	TGCAGTGCTTTCGGACTAGCGGGGAAGGCGAGAAACGAGCAGTACTTC	CSAFGLAGKARNEQYF
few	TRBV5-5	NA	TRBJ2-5	TGTGCCAGCAGCTCGGGGACCCCTTCGTCCGAGACCCAGTACTTC	CASSSGTPSSETQYF
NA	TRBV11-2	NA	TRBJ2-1	TGTGCCAGCAGCCCCCGGCCAGAAGGCGCGACGAATGAGCAGTTCTTC	CASSPRPEGATNEQFF
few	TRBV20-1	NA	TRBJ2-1	TGCAGTGCTTGGACACCGAGCTCCTACAATGAGCAGTTCTTC	CSAWTPSSYNEQFF
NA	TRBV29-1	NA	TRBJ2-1	TGCAGCGTTAAAGGACGGGTGACATACAATGAGCAGTTCTTC	CSVKGRVTYNEQFF
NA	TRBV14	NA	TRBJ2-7	TGTGCCAGCAGCCAGACAGGACGGAACTCCTACGAGCAGTACTTC	CASSQTGRNSYEQYF
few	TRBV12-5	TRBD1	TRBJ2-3	TGTGCTAGTGGTTTGGAAAACAGGGGTCGGGCAGATACGCAGTATTTT	CASGLENRGRADTQYF
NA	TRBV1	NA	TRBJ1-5	TGCACCAGCAGCCAAGATCTCGGAGAACAGGGAAGCAATCAGCCCCAGCATTTT	CTSSQDLGEQGSNQPQHF
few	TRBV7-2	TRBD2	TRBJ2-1	TGTGCCAGCAGACTAGCGGCTAGCGGGGCAGCCTACAATGAGCAGTTCTTC	CASRLAASGAAYNEQFF
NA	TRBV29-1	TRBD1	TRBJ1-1	TGCAGCGTTCGACTTCGGACAGGGAACACTGAAGCTTTCTTT	CSVRLRTGNTEAFF
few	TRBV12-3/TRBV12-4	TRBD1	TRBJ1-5	TGTGCCAGCAGACTGGGACAGGGAATGTTTCAGCCCCAGCATTTT	CASRLGQGMFQPQHF
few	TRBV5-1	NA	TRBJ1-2	TGCGCCAGCAGCTCCAGGGGAGGGGACTTCTATGGCTACACCTTC	CASSSRGGDFYGYTF
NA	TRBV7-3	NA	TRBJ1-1	TGTGCCAGCAGCACCGGCCTAGGGGGGAGCACTGAAGCTTTCTTT	CASSTGLGGSTEAFF
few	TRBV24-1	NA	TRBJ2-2	TGTGCCACCAAGGAGGGCCGCACCGGGGAGCTGTTTTTT	CATKEGRTGELFF
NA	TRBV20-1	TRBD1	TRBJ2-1	TGCAGCACAGGGGGGAAAACCTACAATGAGCAGTTCTTC	CSTGGKTYNEQFF
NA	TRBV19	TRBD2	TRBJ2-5	TGTGCCAGTAGTGGCGGGGGGAGAGAGACCCAGTACTTC	CASSGGGRETQYF
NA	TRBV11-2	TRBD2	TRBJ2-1	TGTGCCAGCCTTTCTCCCTTGCTAGCGGGGGTGGTATACAATGAGCAGTTCTTC	CASLSPLLAGVVYNEQFF
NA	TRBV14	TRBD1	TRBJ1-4	TGTGCCAGCAGCCAAGATTACAGGGGGCGTGAACTGTTTTTT	CASSQDYRGRELFF
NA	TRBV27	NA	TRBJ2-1	TGTGCCAGCAGTTCCGGGATCCTCCACCGGGGTGAGCAGTTCTTC	CASSSGILHRGEQFF
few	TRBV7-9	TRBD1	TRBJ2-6	TGTGCCAGCAGCTACGCCGGACAGGGGAGGGGGGCCAACGTCCTGACTTTC	CASSYAGQGRGANVLTF
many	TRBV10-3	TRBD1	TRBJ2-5	TGTGCCATCAGTGAGCAACAGGGGTCTGGTGAGACCCAGTACTTC	CAISEQQGSGETQYF
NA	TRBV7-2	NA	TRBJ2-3	TGTGCCAGCAGCTTACCGGGAGATAGCACAGATACGCAGTATTTT	CASSLPGDSTDTQYF
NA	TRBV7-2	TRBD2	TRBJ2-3	TGTGCCAGCAGCTCAGGGGGCCTAGCGGGGGGCGTTAGCACAGATACGCAGTATTTT	CASSSGGLAGGVSTDTQYF
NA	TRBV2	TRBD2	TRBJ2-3	TGTGCCAGCAGTCGGACTAGCGGGGGTGGGACGTTCACAGATACGCAGTATTTT	CASSRTSGGGTFTDTQYF
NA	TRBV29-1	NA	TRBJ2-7	TGCAGCGTTGGGAGTGTAACCGAGCAGTACTTC	CSVGSVTEQYF
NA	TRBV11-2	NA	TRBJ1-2	TGTGCCAGCAGCTCGGGTACCGGACAGATAAATTTTTTCGGCTACACCTTC	CASSSGTGQINFFGYTF
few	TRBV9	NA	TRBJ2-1	TGTGCCAGCAGCGTAGTGGGGGGCCCGGGGGATGAGCAGTTCTTC	CASSVVGGPGDEQFF
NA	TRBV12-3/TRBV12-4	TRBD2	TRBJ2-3	TGTGCCAGCAGTTCTAGGGGAGGGCCCCCAGATACGCAGTATTTT	CASSSRGGPPDTQYF
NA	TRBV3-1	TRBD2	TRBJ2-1	TGTGCCAGCACGAGTGTAGCGGGGGGAAATGAGCAGTTCTTC	CASTSVAGGNEQFF
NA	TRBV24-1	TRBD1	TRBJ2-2	TGTGCCACCAGTGATTCCCCGTGGGACAGGGGTATCGCCGGGGAGCTGTTTTTT	CATSDSPWDRGIAGELFF
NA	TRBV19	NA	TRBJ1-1	TGTGCCAGTAGCAATGGAGGAAGCACTGAAGCTTTCTTT	CASSNGGSTEAFF
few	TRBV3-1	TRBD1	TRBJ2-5	TGTGCCAGCAGCCAAGACCGAGACAGGGAGCAGACCCAGTACTTC	CASSQDRDREQTQYF
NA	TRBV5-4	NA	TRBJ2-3	TGTGCCAGCAGCTTGTGGCAGAATACAGATACGCAGTATTTT	CASSLWQNTDTQYF
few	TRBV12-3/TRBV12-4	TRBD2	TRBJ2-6	TGTGCCAGCAGTGCGGGGGGGCTGTTTTCTGGGGCCAACGTCCTGACTTTC	CASSAGGLFSGANVLTF
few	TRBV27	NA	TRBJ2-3	TGTGCCAGCAGTATACAGGGAGGGGGCACAGATACGCAGTATTTT	CASSIQGGGTDTQYF
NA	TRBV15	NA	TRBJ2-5	TGTGCCACCAGGGCGGGCAAACGGTCCGGCGAGACCCAGTACTTC	CATRAGKRSGETQYF
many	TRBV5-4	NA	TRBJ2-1	TGTGCCAGCAGCGGGGGGCAGGGCGATGAGCAGTTCTTC	CASSGGQGDEQFF
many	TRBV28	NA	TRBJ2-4	TGTGCCAGCAGCCTGTTAAGAAACATTCAGTACTTC	CASSLLRNIQYF
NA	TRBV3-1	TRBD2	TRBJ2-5	TGTGCCAGCAGCCCCCCGGAGCGGGGAGAAGAGACCCAGTACTTC	CASSPPERGEETQYF
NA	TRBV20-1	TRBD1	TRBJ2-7	TGCAGTGCTAGAGATCTTTTGGGACAGGGGTACGAGCAGTACTTC	CSARDLLGQGYEQYF
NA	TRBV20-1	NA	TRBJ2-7	TGCAGTGCTAGAAGAGGGGGGGGTCCGGAGCAGTACTTC	CSARRGGGPEQYF
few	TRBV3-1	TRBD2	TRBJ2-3	TGTGCCAGCAGCCCGGGACTAGCGGGGGGGCCGGGAGATACGCAGTATTTT	CASSPGLAGGPGDTQYF
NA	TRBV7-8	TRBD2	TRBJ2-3	TGTGCCAGCAGCTTATTGCGGCGGGGGAGCACAGATACGCAGTATTTT	CASSLLRRGSTDTQYF
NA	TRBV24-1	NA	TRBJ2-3	TGTGCCACCAGTGAGGTGACAAACACAGATACGCAGTATTTT	CATSEVTNTDTQYF
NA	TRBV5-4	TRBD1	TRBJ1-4	TGTGCCAGCAGCCGCGACAGGGTGACTAATGAAAAACTGTTTTTT	CASSRDRVTNEKLFF
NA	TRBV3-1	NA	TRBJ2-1	TGTGCCAGCAGCCAAACCGGGACTCTCTACAATGAGCAGTTCTTC	CASSQTGTLYNEQFF
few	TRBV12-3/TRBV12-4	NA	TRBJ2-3	TGTGCCAGCAGTTTAGGTCGCCGAGCATCCACAGATACGCAGTATTTT	CASSLGRRASTDTQYF
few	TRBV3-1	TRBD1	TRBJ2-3	TGTGCCAGCAGCCAAGGCTGGGACAGGGCGGCAGATACGCAGTATTTT	CASSQGWDRAADTQYF
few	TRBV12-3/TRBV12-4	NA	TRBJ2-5	TGTGCCAGCCGAACCCCGACTAGCCAAGAGACCCAGTACTTC	CASRTPTSQETQYF
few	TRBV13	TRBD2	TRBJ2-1	TGTGCCAGCAGCTTAGAGCGGGGAAAGGATGAGCAGTTCTTC	CASSLERGKDEQFF
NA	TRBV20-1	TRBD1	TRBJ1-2	TGCAGTGCTAGAGATGAAGACCCACCGGGACAGCCCTATGGCTACACCTTC	CSARDEDPPGQPYGYTF
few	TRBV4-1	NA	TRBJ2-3	TGCGCCAGCAGCCAAGATCCGATTGGATCCACAGATACGCAGTATTTT	CASSQDPIGSTDTQYF
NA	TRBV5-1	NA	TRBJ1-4	TGCGCCAGCAGCTTCGGGGCAGATGAAAAACTGTTTTTT	CASSFGADEKLFF
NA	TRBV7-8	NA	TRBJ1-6	TGTGCCAGCAGCCCCCTAAAGGGGTCAGGTTCACCCCTCCACTTT	CASSPLKGSGSPLHF
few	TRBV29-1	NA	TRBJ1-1	TGCAGCGTTGGTAGTCAACGGAGTTGGGACACTGAAGCTTTCTTT	CSVGSQRSWDTEAFF
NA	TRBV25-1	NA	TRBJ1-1	TGTGCCAGCAGTTCCCGGACCAAAGCGGGGGGGCGCACTGAAGCTTTCTTT	CASSSRTKAGGRTEAFF
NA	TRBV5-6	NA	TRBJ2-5	TGTGCCAGCAGCTGGGGGGAGCCGGGGGAGACCCAGTACTTC	CASSWGEPGETQYF
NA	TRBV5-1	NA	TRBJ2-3	TGCGCCAGCAGGTCGGGACTCGAGCGGGATACGCAGTATTTT	CASRSGLERDTQYF
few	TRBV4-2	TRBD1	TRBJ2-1	TGTGCCAGCAGCCCCACTCGACAGGGCACTGAGCAGTTCTTC	CASSPTRQGTEQFF
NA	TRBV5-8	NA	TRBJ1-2	TGTGCCAGCAGTAATAGCCAGCTTTATTCCTATGGCTACACCTTC	CASSNSQLYSYGYTF